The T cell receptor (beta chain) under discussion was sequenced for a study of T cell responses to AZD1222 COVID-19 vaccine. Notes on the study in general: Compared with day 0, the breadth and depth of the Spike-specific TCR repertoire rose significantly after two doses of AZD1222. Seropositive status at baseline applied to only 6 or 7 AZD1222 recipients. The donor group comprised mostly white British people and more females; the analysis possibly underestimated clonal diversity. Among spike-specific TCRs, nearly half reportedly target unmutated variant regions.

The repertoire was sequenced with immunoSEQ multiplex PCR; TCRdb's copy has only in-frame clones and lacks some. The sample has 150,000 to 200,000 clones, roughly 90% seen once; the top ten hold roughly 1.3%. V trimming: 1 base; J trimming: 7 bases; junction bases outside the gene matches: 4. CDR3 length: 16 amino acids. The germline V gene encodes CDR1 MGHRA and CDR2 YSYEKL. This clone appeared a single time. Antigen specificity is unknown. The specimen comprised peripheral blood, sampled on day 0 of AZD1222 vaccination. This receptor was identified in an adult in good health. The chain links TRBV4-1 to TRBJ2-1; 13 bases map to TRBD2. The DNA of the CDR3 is TGCGCCAGCAGCCAAGTAAAACTAGCGGGAGGGAATGAGCAGTTCTTC. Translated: CASSQVKLAGGNEQFF.